This TCR beta chain was sequenced in a study of cytomegalovirus exposure and HLA in healthy donors (dated by TCRdb to the late 2010s). For the study in its entirety: According to a later analysis, one platform produced both the 100 to 150 validation repertoires and the 700 or so repertoires of the first cohort. High-throughput TCR immunosequencing, statistical association of individual TCRs with disease status, and machine learning were combined to predict cytomegalovirus infection status. A separate validation cohort of over a hundred different subjects was used in addition to the approximately 640-subject first cohort. The study aimed to test whether cataloging public T cell receptors could reveal signatures of past pathogen exposure.

CDR3 length: 18 amino acids, cysteine to phenylalanine. Only the CDR3 part of the read is kept: 54 bases, read in frame from the first base. V is pruned by 1 base and J by 6 bases, leaving 17 bases of the junction without a gene match. The germline V gene encodes CDR1 SQVTM and CDR2 ANQGSEA. Libraries were prepared through the immunoSEQ multiplex PCR assay. Concerning the study's data processing: To diagnose cytomegalovirus status from the catalog of TCR beta chain sequences, a statistical classification framework was built. The source is immuneACCESS, and TCRdb retained only in-frame sequences with V and J called. Part of the clones is not carried over; for the studies checked, unresolved V genes explain less than half of this, and the remainder is unexplained. The D gene and trimming were derived from the DNA, and the V and J assignments and clone size from that table. The sample profile shows over 200,000 clones; 75% to 90% of them were found once. Around 5.4% of the sample is in the top ten clones.

The paper as a whole reports these results and caveats: Cytomegalovirus status was reported to be diagnosed by the classifier with high specificity and sensitivity in both the original and validation cohorts. All 120 or so repertoires were used to score co-occurrence in the validation cohort in a later analysis, because that analysis had no HLA typing for the cohort. In vitro tests confirmed that three of the cytomegalovirus-associated TCR beta chains recognize cytomegalovirus antigens. Most TCR sequences were seen in very few donors, while some public TCRs were found in many individuals. According to the authors, the approach could potentially be generalized to other disease states and immunological phenotypes. A later analysis found that TCRs clustered in the first cohort also tended to co-occur in the 95 to 150 validation repertoires, with approximately 93% of cluster scores above 0. In the study, 150 to 200 TCR beta chains were listed as associated with cytomegalovirus.

The donors belonged to the validation cohort of 90 to 150 subjects, which was separate from the 666-subject first cohort. As concerns this clone: Its recognized antigen is unknown. The input lacks base qualities; no much larger clone sits a single base away.

This receptor was obtained from a woman between 18 and 29 years old in good health and CMV-seronegative. The sample was PBMCs. The chain couples TRBV29-1 to TRBJ2-3; TRBD1 agrees with 9 junctional bases. The DNA sequence is as follows: TGCAGCGTTGAAGGACTACCTGGGGTGGGACAGGGAGCTGATACGCAGTATTTT. This sequence encodes CSVEGLPGVGQGADTQYF.